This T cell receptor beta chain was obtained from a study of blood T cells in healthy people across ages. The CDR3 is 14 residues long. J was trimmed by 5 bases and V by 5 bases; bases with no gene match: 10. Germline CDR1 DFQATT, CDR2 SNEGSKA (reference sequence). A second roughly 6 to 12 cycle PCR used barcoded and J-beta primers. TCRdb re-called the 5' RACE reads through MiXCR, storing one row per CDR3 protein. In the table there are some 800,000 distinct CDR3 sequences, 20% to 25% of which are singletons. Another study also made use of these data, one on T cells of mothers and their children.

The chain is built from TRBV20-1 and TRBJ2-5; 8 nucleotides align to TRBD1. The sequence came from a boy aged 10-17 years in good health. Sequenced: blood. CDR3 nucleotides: TGCAGTGCTGCGCTCAGGGGGCAGAGGGAGACCCAGTACTTC. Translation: CSAALRGQRETQYF.